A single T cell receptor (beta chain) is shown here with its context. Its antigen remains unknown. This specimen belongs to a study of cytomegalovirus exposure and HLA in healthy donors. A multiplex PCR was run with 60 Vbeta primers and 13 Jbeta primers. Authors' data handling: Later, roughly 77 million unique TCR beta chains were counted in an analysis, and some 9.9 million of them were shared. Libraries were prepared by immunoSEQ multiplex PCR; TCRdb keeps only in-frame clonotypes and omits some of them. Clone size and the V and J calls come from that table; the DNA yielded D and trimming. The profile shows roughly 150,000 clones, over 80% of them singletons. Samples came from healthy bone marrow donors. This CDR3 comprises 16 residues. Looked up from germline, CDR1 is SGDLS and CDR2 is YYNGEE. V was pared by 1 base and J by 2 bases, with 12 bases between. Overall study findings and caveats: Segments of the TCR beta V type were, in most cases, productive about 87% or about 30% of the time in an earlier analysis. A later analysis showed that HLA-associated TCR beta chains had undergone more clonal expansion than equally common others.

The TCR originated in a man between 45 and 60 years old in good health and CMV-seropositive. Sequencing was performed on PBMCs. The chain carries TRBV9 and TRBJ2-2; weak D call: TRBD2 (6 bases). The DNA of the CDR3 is TGTGCCAGCAGCGTAAGGGGCGGGGAAAACACCGGGGAGCTGTTTTTT. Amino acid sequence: CASSVRGGENTGELFF. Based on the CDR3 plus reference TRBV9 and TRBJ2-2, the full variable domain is DSGVTQTPKHLITATGQRVTLRCSPRSGDLSVYWYQQSLDQGLQFLIQYYNGEERAKGNILERFSAQQFPDLHSELNLSSLELGDSALYFCASSVRGGENTGELFFGEGSRLTVL.